One sample yielded the 18 T cell receptor beta chains listed below, sequenced in a study of high-grade serous ovarian cancer treatment subgroups. Tumor samples were taken before definitive surgery or chemotherapy. Profiled with immunoSEQ multiplex PCR; TCRdb holds only in-frame clones, not every one. The data show some 27,000 clones, around 84% seen once. Sequencing was done on a sample of tumor tissue. The receptors here all came from a human donor with high-grade serous ovarian cancer.

V gene TRBV29-1 combines with J gene TRBJ2-6; the D gene is possibly TRBD2 (5 bases). There are 13 residues in the CDR3. CDR1 is SQVTM and CDR2 is ANQGSEA in the germline V gene. Trimming cost V 4 bases and J 1 base, with 5 bases left between them. The CDR3 loop is CSVAGSGANVLTF. The CDR3 bases are TGCAGCGTTGCGGGGTCTGGGGCCAACGTCCTGACTTTC.

The rearrangement uses TRBV10-1 and TRBJ2-5; possibly TRBD2 for D (5 bases). The length of the CDR3 is 15 residues. Trimming removed 0 bases at V and 5 bases at J, with 13 bases between. Germline V lookup: CDR1 WNHNN, CDR2 SYGVQD (reference sequence). The CDR3 region is CASSESVGVGETQYF. As DNA, the CDR3 is TGCGCCAGCAGTGAGTCCGTGGGAGTTGGGGAGACCCAGTACTTC.

With regard to this clone: This same CDR3 is encoded by further DNA sequences in the sample. The rearrangement uses TRBV4-1 and TRBJ1-2; no reliable D call. The CDR3 contains 16 residues. V lost 0 bases and J 4 bases, leaving 15 bases between the germline ends. The germline V gene encodes CDR1 MGHRA and CDR2 YSYEKL. CDR3 nucleotides: TGCGCCAGCAGCCAAGATAGAGGACTCCTACCCTATGGCTACACCTTC. It codes for CASSQDRGLLPYGYTF.

CDR3 nucleotides: TGCGCCAGCAGCTTAGGAATGGCCGGGTCGAATGAGCAGTTCTTC. Amino acids: CASSLGMAGSNEQFF. The rearrangement joins TRBV5-1 to TRBJ2-1; D remains ambiguous. Germline V gene lookup returns CDR1 SGHRS and CDR2 YFSETQ. V lost 2 bases to trimming and J lost 7 bases, with 16 bases between them. The CDR3 is 15 amino acids.

This sequence joins TRBV7-6 and TRBJ2-2, with a tentative D call TRBD2 (6 bases). The germline V gene has CDR1 SGHVS and CDR2 FNYEAQ. The CDR3 contains 15 residues. V shed 0 bases and J shed 2 bases, with 7 bases lying between them. The CDR3 sequence: CASSLAGLNTGELFF. The CDR3 DNA is TGTGCCAGCAGCTTAGCGGGACTTAACACCGGGGAGCTGTTTTTT.

The chain is built from TRBV27 and TRBJ1-5; possible D gene TRBD1, 6 bases. The germline V gene has CDR1 MNHEY and CDR2 SMNVEV (reference sequence). V shed 5 bases and J shed 4 bases, with 12 bases lying between them. The CDR3 sequence is 14 residues long. The CDR3 DNA follows: TGTGCCAGCAGTAGGGGGATCGGTAATCAGCCCCAGCATTTT. Residues: CASSRGIGNQPQHF.

The chain links TRBV12-5 to TRBJ2-5; a possible D gene is TRBD2 (6 bases). Between the trimmed V and J ends, which lost 6 bases and 5 bases, there was a span of 13 bases. There are 13 residues in the CDR3. Germline CDR1 is LGHNT and CDR2 is FRNRAP. The CDR3 region is CASGTGEGETQYF. The CDR3 DNA reads as TGTGCTAGTGGGACGGGAGAGGGGGAGACCCAGTACTTC. Filled out from reference TRBV12-5 and TRBJ2-5, the complete variable domain reads DARVTQTPRHKVTEMGQEVTMRCQPILGHNTVFWYRQTMMQGLELLAYFRNRAPLDDSGMPKDRFSAEMPDATLATLKIQPSEPRDSAVYFCASGTGEGETQYFGPGTRLLVL.

The chain has TRBV7-2 and TRBJ2-1; 12 bases align to TRBD2. There are 15 residues in the CDR3. Trimming removed 1 base from V and 7 bases from J; junction bases left unmatched: 2. Germline loops: CDR1 SGHTA, CDR2 FQGNSA. CDR3 sequence reads: CASSLVGLAGNEQFF. The CDR3 coding sequence is TGTGCCAGCAGCTTAGTTGGACTAGCGGGAAATGAGCAGTTCTTC.

The rearrangement joins TRBV15 to TRBJ2-1; D unclear. Trimming removed 3 bases from V and 6 bases from J, with 12 bases in between. The CDR3 length is 14 residues. Germline V lookup: CDR1 LNHNV, CDR2 YYDKDF (reference sequence). The CDR3 bases are TGTGCCACCAGCAGTCGGCCATGGGCCAATGAGCAGTTCTTC. Translation gives CATSSRPWANEQFF.

The gene calls are TRBV27 and TRBJ1-2, with 9 positions matching TRBD1. The ends lost 6 bases at V and 8 bases at J; junction bases unmatched: 4. Germline V gene lookup returns CDR1 MNHEY and CDR2 SMNVEV (reference sequence). This CDR3 contains 12 residues. This CDR3 is CASSKTGGGYTF. The CDR3 coding sequence is TGTGCCAGCAGCAAGACAGGGGGGGGCTACACCTTC.

This clone showed up just a few times. Here the CDR3 reads CASSNTLTRINEQFF. The CDR3 DNA reads TGTGCCAGCAGCAACACTTTAACTAGAATCAATGAGCAGTTCTTC. The genes are TRBV14 and TRBJ2-1, with a possible D match to TRBD2 (5 bases). V lost 5 bases and J lost 6, with 17 bases in between. The CDR3 is 15 residues long. Germline values: CDR1 SGHDN, CDR2 FVKESK.

V is TRBV28 and J is TRBJ2-1; maybe TRBD2 (5 bases). CDR3 size: 16 residues. The ends were cut back, 8 bases at V and 0 bases at J, with 17 bases in the middle. Germline-derived CDR1 and CDR2 are MDHEN and SYDVKM. The CDR3 spells CASVSWTASSYNEQFF. The CDR3 nucleotides are TGTGCCAGCGTCTCTTGGACTGCTAGCTCCTACAATGAGCAGTTCTTC.

The V call is TRBV29-1, the J call TRBJ2-7; D is perhaps TRBD2 (6 bases). V was trimmed by 6 bases and J by 3 bases, leaving 18 bases between them. CDR3 length equals 14 residues. The germline CDR1 and CDR2 sequences are SQVTM and ANQGSEA. As DNA, the CDR3 is TGCAGCGTGGCCCCGGGACGGGGGAACTACGAGCAGTACTTC. It translates to CSVAPGRGNYEQYF.

This clone was counted a single time. The J gene is TRBJ1-6, the V gene TRBV7-9; 7 positions match TRBD1. Germline V CDR1 and CDR2: SEHNR, FQNEAQ (reference sequence). The CDR3 totals 12 residues. The V gene end was trimmed by 5 bases and the J gene end by 15 bases; junction bases not matched to a gene: 7. The CDR3 loop is CASSGEGANLHF. CDR3 DNA sequence: TGTGCCAGCAGCGGTGAGGGGGCGAACCTCCACTTT.

This sequence joins TRBV11-3 and TRBJ2-4; D is unclear. The CDR3 covers 12 residues. The V end was cut by 4 bases, the J end by 6 bases, with 7 bases between. CDR1 and CDR2 (germline): SGHNT, YENEEA. The CDR3 region is CASSSDGNIQYF. The CDR3 DNA is TGTGCCAGCAGCTCGGACGGAAACATTCAGTACTTC.

DNA of the CDR3: TGTGCCTTTGGGGCGCCGGGGAACACTGAAGCTTTCTTT. Its protein product is CAFGAPGNTEAFF. The chain combines TRBV28 with TRBJ1-1, with a possible D match to TRBD1 (5 bases). Germline V gene data show CDR1 as MDHEN and CDR2 as SYDVKM. This CDR3 region has 13 residues. Trimming stripped 11 bases from V and 1 base from J, with 14 bases between.

In the case of this clone: Other nucleotide sequences in the sample specify the same CDR3. The V gene is TRBV5-1, the J gene TRBJ2-5; 8 positions agree with TRBD2. This CDR3 has 16 residues. With 0 bases clipped from V and 1 base from J, the junction kept 5 bases outside the gene matches. CDR1 and CDR2 from the germline V gene are SGHRS and YFSETQ. CDR3 nucleotide sequence: TGCGCCAGCAGCTTGGGTGGGCTAGCGGGCCAAGAGACCCAGTACTTC. Its translation is CASSLGGLAGQETQYF.

The J gene is TRBJ2-2, the V gene TRBV6-5; 7 bases are shared with TRBD2. This CDR3 is built from 15 residues. V dropped 5 bases and J dropped 4; count of bases not matched to a gene: 7. From germline, CDR1 is MNHEY and CDR2 SVGAGI. This CDR3 is CASSRSSGGTGELFF. CDR3 nucleotides: TGTGCCAGCAGTCGGTCTAGCGGCGGCACCGGGGAGCTGTTTTTT.